This TCR beta chain originates from a study of human T cells and chemical hapten exposure. Study in general: 0.01% DPC was applied to the upper back in patch tests, which were read at 6 days.

As to time point: pre-sensitization, week 0. Noted treatment: therapeutic diphenylcyclopropenone sensitization with weekly scalp DPC. The V gene end was trimmed by 2 bases and the J gene end by 2 bases; junction bases not matched to a gene: 9. Per the germline V gene, CDR1 is DFQATT and CDR2 is SNEGSKA (reference sequence). CDR3 length: 16 amino acids. This clonotype has more than one count but fewer than ten. TCRdb ran MiXCR on the RACE reads and lists one entry per CDR3 protein. The repertoire consists of about 89,000 distinct CDR3 sequences, with under 14% occurring once and the leading ten covering 3.1%.

The V gene is TRBV20-1, the J gene TRBJ2-5; 9 bases align to TRBD2. The TCR originated in a woman aged 55-75 years with alopecia areata. Some clones in this sample may be carry-over from other donors' samples. The sequences come from whole blood, collected in connection with sensitization to the hapten diphenylcyclopropenone (DPC). The CDR3 sequence: CSARPPGAGGQETQYF. For the CDR3, the DNA is TGCAGTGCTAGACCCCCGGGAGCGGGGGGACAAGAGACCCAGTACTTC.